This paragraph reports one T cell receptor (beta chain). The antigen is unknown. An end of the junction does not agree with germline; a read error may underlie this. This sample stems from a study of CD8+ T cells in alopecia areata. Overall study results and limits: Researchers report lesional scalp, most notably alopecia totalis/universalis, outstripped normal scalp in clonality.

From germline, CDR1 is SGHAT and CDR2 FQNNGV. This CDR3 contains 17 residues. In each case, RNA was isolated and then reverse transcribed into cDNA as the sequencing template. Using immunoSEQ multiplex PCR, the repertoire was profiled, and TCRdb retains in-frame clones only, with some absent. The data hold 150,000 to 200,000 clones, with 55% observed a single time. PBMCs served as the source from which CD4+ and CD8+ T cells were sorted. V usage is TRBV11-2 and J usage is TRBJ2-2, with D possibly TRBD2 on 6 matching bases. Specimen: CD4+ T cells sorted from blood. The receptor was isolated from a human donor in good health. The CDR3 sequence: CASSLSFWGGSTGEPFF. Here the CDR3 DNA reads TGTGCCAGCAGCTTATCATTCTGGGGAGGTAGCACCGGGGAGCCGTTTTTT.